This TCR beta chain was observed in a study of blood T cell repertoires in COVID-19. For the study at large: From the United States, Italy and Spain came samples of acute and convalescent COVID-19. From T cells, B-cell-depleted T cells, or PBMCs came the material, which was cDNA or gDNA.

A remark on this clone: Other DNA sequences within the sample encode an identical CDR3.

Per the authors' pipeline: Amplified reference gene primers provided the basis for estimating nucleated cell counts. Generated by immunoSEQ multiplex PCR, the TCRdb table keeps only in-frame clones and is missing some. The V and J calls and clone size are taken from that table; D and trimming were inferred from the DNA. The sample lists hundreds of thousands of clones, 80% to 85% occurring once. Participants were aged 18 to 89 years from 24 US areas. Sequencing was carried out using PBMCs or T cells enriched from blood (not recorded which). This TCR came from a woman in her 40s who had recovered from COVID-19.

The CDR3 nucleotides are TGTGCCAGCAGCGTAACAGTGAACACTGAAGCTTTCTTT. Its protein product is CASSVTVNTEAFF. The chain has TRBV9 and TRBJ1-1; D is unclear. V was cut by 1 base and J by 0 bases, with 4 bases left in between. CDR1 SGDLS and CDR2 YYNGEE come from the germline V gene. This CDR3 spans 13 amino acids.